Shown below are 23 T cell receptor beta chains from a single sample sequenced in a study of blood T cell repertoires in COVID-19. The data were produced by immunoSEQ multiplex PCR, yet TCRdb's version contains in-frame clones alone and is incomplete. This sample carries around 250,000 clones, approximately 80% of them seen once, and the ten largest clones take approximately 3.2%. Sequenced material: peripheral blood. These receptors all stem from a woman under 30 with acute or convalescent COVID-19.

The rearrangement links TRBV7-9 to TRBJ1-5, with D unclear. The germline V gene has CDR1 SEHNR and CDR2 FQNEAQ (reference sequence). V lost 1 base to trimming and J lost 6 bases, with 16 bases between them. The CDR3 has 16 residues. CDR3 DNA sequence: TGTGCCAGCAGCTTAGTTCGGTACGGGGATACTCAGCCCCAGCATTTT. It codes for CASSLVRYGDTQPQHF.

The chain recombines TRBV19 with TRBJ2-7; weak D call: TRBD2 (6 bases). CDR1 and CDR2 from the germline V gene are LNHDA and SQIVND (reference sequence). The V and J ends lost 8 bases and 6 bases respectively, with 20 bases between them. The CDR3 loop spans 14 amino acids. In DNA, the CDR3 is TGTGCCAGTGCAACGGGACTGGGCGGGTTCGAGCAGTACTTC. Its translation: CASATGLGGFEQYF.

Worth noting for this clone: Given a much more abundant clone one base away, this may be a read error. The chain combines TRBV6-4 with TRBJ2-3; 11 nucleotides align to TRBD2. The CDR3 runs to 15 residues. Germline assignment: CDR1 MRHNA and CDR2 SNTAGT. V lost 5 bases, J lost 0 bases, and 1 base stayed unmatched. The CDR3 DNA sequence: TGTGCCAGCAGTTGGACTAGCGGGAGCACAGATACGCAGTATTTT. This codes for CASSWTSGSTDTQYF.

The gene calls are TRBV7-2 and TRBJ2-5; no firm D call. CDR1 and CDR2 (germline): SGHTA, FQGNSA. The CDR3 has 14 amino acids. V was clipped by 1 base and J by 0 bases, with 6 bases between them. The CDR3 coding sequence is TGTGCCAGCAGCTTAGTGGCAGACCAAGAGACCCAGTACTTC. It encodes CASSLVADQETQYF.

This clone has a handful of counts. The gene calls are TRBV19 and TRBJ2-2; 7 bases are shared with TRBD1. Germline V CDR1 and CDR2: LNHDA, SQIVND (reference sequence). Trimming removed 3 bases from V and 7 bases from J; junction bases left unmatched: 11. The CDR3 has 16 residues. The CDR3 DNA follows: TGTGCCAGTAGTATCCTCCACAGGGGAAGCGGCGGGGAGCTGTTTTTT. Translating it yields CASSILHRGSGGELFF.

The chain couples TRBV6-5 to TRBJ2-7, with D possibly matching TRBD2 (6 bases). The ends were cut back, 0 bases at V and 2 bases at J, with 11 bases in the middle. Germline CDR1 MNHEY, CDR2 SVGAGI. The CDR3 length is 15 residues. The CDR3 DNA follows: TGTGCCAGCAGTTACTCGAGTCTAGCGACCTACGAGCAGTACTTC. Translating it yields CASSYSSLATYEQYF.

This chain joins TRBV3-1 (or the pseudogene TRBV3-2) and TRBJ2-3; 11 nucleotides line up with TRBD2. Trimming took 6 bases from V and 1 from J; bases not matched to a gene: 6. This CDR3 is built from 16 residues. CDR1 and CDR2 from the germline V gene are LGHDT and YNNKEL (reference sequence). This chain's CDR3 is CASSLSGRGGTDTQYF. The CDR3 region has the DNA TGTGCCAGCAGTCTTAGCGGGAGGGGGGGCACAGATACGCAGTATTTT.

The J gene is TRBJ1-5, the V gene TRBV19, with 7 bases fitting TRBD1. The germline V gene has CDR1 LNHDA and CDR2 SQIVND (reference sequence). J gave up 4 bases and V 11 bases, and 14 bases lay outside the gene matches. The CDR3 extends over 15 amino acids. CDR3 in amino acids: CASRRGRGANQPQHF. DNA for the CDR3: TGTGCCTCCCGACGGGGCAGGGGGGCTAATCAGCCCCAGCATTTT. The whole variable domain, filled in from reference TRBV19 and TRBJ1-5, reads DGGITQSPKYLFRKEGQNVTLSCEQNLNHDAMYWYRQDPGQGLRLIYYSQIVNDFQKGDIAEGYSVSREKKESFPLTVTSAQKNPTAFYLCASRRGRGANQPQHFGDGTRLSIL.

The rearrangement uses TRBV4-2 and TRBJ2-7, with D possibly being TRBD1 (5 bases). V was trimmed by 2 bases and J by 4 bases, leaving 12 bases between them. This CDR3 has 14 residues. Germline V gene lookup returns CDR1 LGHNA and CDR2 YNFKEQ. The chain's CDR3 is CASSQPGQGYEQYF. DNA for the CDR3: TGTGCCAGCAGCCAACCAGGGCAGGGTTACGAGCAGTACTTC.

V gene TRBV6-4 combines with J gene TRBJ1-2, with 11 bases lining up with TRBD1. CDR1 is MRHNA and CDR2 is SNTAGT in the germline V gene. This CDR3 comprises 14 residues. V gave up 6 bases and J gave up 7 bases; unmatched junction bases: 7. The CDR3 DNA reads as TGTGCCAGCAGAGGACAGGGGGCTCTGAGTGGCTACACCTTC. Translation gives CASRGQGALSGYTF.

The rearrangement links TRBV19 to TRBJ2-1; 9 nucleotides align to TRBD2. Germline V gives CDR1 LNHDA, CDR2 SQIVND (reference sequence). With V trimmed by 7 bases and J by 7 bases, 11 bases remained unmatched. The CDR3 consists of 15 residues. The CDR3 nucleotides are TGTGCCAGTACCCTTTTGCGGGAGGGCCGGAATGAGCAGTTCTTC. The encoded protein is CASTLLREGRNEQFF. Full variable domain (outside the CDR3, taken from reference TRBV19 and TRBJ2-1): DGGITQSPKYLFRKEGQNVTLSCEQNLNHDAMYWYRQDPGQGLRLIYYSQIVNDFQKGDIAEGYSVSREKKESFPLTVTSAQKNPTAFYLCASTLLREGRNEQFFGPGTRLTVL.

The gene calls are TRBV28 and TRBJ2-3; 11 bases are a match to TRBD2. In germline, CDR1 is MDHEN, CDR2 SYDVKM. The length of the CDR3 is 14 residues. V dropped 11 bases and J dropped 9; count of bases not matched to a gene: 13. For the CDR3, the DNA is TGTGCCGCTTCTTCTAGCGGGAGGTCCCTAACGCAGTATTTT. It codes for CAASSSGRSLTQYF.

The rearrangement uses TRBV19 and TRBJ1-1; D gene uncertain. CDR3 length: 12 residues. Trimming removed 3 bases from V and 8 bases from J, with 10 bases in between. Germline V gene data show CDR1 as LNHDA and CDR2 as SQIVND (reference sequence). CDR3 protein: CASSIPNREAFF. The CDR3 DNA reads TGTGCCAGTAGTATTCCGAACAGAGAAGCTTTCTTT.

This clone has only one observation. This chain's CDR3 is CASSSGLAVYNEQFF. The CDR3 DNA follows: TGTGCCAGCAGTTCCGGACTAGCGGTGTACAATGAGCAGTTCTTC. V is TRBV27 and J is TRBJ2-1, with 10 positions matching TRBD2. The V and J ends lost 4 bases and 4 bases, in that order; junction bases with no gene match: 4. CDR1 MNHEY and CDR2 SMNVEV come from the germline V gene (reference sequence). The CDR3 sequence is 15 residues long.

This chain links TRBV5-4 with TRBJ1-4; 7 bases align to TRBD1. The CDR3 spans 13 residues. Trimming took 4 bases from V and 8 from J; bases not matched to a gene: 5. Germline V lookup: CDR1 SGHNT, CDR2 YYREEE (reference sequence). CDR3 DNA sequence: TGTGCCAGCAGCGAAGGGGGCGGGGAAAAACTGTTTTTT. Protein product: CASSEGGGEKLFF.

This CDR3 reads CASSFTGLDYRSEQFF. The DNA for the CDR3 is TGTGCCAGCAGTTTTACTGGCCTGGACTACCGGAGTGAGCAGTTCTTC. The rearrangement links TRBV27 to TRBJ2-1, with a weak D call TRBD2 (6 bases). Germline CDR1 MNHEY, CDR2 SMNVEV (reference sequence). This CDR3 region has 16 residues. Trimming removed 3 bases at V and 9 bases at J, with 21 bases between.

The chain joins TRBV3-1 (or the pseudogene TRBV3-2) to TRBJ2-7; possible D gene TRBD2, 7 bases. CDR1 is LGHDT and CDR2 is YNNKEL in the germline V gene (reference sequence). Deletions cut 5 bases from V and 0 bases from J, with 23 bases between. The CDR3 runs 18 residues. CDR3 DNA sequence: TGTGCCAGCAGCACTTTACGAGAGGGGGGGGTTAGCTCCTACGAGCAGTACTTC. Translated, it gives CASSTLREGGVSSYEQYF.

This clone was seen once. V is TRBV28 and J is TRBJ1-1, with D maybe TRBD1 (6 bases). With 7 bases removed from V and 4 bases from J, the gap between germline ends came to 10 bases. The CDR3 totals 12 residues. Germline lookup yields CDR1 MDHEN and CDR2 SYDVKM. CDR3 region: CASTRGATEAFF. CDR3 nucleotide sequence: TGTGCCAGCACCCGGGGGGCCACTGAAGCTTTCTTT.

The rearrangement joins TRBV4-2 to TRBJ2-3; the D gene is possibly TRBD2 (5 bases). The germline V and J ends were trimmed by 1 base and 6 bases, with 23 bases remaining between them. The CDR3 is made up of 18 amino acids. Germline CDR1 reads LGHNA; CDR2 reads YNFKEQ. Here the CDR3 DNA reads TGTGCCAGCAGCCAAGTCAATCCAAAGAGGGAGCGAGCCGATACGCAGTATTTT. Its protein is CASSQVNPKRERADTQYF.

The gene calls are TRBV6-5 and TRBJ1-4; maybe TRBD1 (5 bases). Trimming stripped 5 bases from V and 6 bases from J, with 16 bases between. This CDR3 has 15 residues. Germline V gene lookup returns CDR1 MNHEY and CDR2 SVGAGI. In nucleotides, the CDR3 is TGTGCCAGCAGTCCCCGGCCGGGGGGAGATGAAAAACTGTTTTTT. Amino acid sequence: CASSPRPGGDEKLFF.

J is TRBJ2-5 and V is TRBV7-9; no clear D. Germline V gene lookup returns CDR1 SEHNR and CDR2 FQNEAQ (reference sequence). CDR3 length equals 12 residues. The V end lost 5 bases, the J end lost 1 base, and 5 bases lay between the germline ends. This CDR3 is CASSPSQETQYF. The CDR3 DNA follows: TGTGCCAGCAGCCCATCCCAAGAGACCCAGTACTTC.

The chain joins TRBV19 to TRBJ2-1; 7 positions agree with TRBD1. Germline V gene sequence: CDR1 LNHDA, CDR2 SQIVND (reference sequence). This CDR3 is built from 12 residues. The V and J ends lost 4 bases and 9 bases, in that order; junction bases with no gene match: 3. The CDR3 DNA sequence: TGTGCCAGTAGTACTGACAGGGTTGAGCAGTTCTTC. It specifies CASSTDRVEQFF.

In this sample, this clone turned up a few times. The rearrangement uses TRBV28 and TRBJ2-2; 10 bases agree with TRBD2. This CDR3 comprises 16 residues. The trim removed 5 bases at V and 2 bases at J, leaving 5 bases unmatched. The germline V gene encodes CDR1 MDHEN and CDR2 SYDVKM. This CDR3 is CASSPLAGVNTGELFF. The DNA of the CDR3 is TGTGCCAGCAGTCCCCTAGCGGGGGTTAACACCGGGGAGCTGTTTTTT.